The 30 T cell receptor beta chains presented below share a single source sample, sequenced in a study of PD-L1 blockade in urothelial cancer. The assay was immunoSEQ multiplex PCR, and TCRdb's table has in-frame clones only and misses some. The sample holds tens of thousands of clones; around 72% are singletons and the top ten take roughly 3.9%. The time point here: pretreatment peripheral blood. The sequencing here drew on PBMCs, taken around atezolizumab (anti-PD-L1) treatment. Every receptor here comes from a man between 65 and 79 years old with urothelial cancer.

This chain connects TRBV15 to TRBJ1-5, with 12 positions matching TRBD1. The V segment lost 3 bases and the J segment 1 base; nucleotides outside the gene matches: 4. The CDR3 covers 17 residues. Germline-derived CDR1 and CDR2 are LNHNV and YYDKDF (reference sequence). The CDR3 DNA is TGTGCCACCAGCAGCCGGGACAGGGGGCTAAGCAATCAGCCCCAGCATTTT. Translating gives CATSSRDRGLSNQPQHF.

The chain links TRBV5-1 to TRBJ1-1; D remains ambiguous. Germline-derived CDR1 and CDR2 are SGHRS and YFSETQ. This CDR3 has 14 residues. The germline V and J ends were trimmed by 2 bases and 1 base, with 9 bases remaining between them. The CDR3 DNA reads as TGCGCCAGCAGCTTAACGCCGGGGAACACTGAAGCTTTCTTT. Translation gives CASSLTPGNTEAFF.

The chain has TRBV5-8 and TRBJ1-4; D remains ambiguous. CDR3 size: 11 residues. V shed 6 bases and J shed 16 bases, with 16 bases lying between them. Germline CDR1 is SGHTS and CDR2 is YDEGEE. The CDR3 here is CASMAVAGGFF. CDR3 sequence (DNA): TGTGCCAGCATGGCTGTTGCAGGAGGGTTTTTT.

The CDR3: CASSLGGRGSYNEQFF. The CDR3 coding sequence is TGTGCCAGTAGTCTGGGGGGACGGGGATCCTACAATGAGCAGTTCTTC. This chain uses TRBV19 with TRBJ2-1, with a tentative D call TRBD2 (6 bases). The germline CDR1 and CDR2 sequences are LNHDA and SQIVND (reference sequence). V was clipped by 5 bases and J by 1 base, with 15 bases between them. The CDR3 runs 16 residues. Full variable domain (remainder filled in from reference TRBV19 and TRBJ2-1): DGGITQSPKYLFRKEGQNVTLSCEQNLNHDAMYWYRQDPGQGLRLIYYSQIVNDFQKGDIAEGYSVSREKKESFPLTVTSAQKNPTAFYLCASSLGGRGSYNEQFFGPGTRLTVL.

The rearrangement links TRBV2 to TRBJ2-5, with D perhaps matching TRBD1 (5 bases). CDR3 length equals 16 residues. Trimming shortened V by 3 bases and J by 2 bases, and 16 bases separated the two germline ends. Germline V lookup: CDR1 SNHLY, CDR2 FYNNEI. The chain's CDR3 is CASSEGRVKPQETQYF. CDR3 bases: TGTGCCAGCAGTGAGGGCAGGGTCAAACCTCAAGAGACCCAGTACTTC.

The gene calls are TRBV6-1 and TRBJ1-2; weak D call: TRBD1 (5 bases). CDR1 and CDR2 (germline): MNHNS, SASEGT. V was trimmed by 8 bases and J by 8 bases, leaving 24 bases between them. This CDR3 is 15 amino acids long. The CDR3 nucleotides read TGTGCCAGCCTAACTGGGGCGAGGGGAGGGGAAGGCTACACCTTC. Its translation is CASLTGARGGEGYTF.

In this sample, this clone turned up a few times. The chain recombines TRBV5-1 with TRBJ2-3, with D possibly TRBD2 on 5 matching bases. This CDR3 has 15 amino acids. The ends were cut back, 0 bases at V and 5 bases at J, with 13 bases in the middle. CDR1 SGHRS and CDR2 YFSETQ come from the germline V gene. The CDR3 DNA reads as TGCGCCAGCAGCTTGGGTGGACTCCCTCAAGATACGCAGTATTTT. Translated: CASSLGGLPQDTQYF. Together with reference TRBV5-1 and TRBJ2-3, the CDR3 gives the full variable domain: KAGVTQTPRYLIKTRGQQVTLSCSPISGHRSVSWYQQTPGQGLQFLFEYFSETQRNKGNFPGRFSGRQFSNSRSEMNVSTLELGDSALYLCASSLGGLPQDTQYFGPGTRLTVL.

The chain joins TRBV28 to TRBJ1-5; 8 positions agree with TRBD1. The germline gives CDR1 MDHEN, CDR2 SYDVKM. V was pared by 5 bases and J by 9 bases, with 12 bases of the junction left unmatched. This CDR3 contains 15 residues. The CDR3 nucleotides are TGTGCCAGCAGTCTCCGGGACAGGCCTTTATGGCCCCAGCATTTT. Translating gives CASSLRDRPLWPQHF.

The chain uses TRBV5-6 and TRBJ1-1; maybe TRBD1 (6 bases). CDR3 length equals 13 residues. Germline CDR1 and CDR2: SGHDT and YYEEEE. Trimming removed 2 bases from V and 7 bases from J, with 12 bases in between. The CDR3 DNA reads TGTGCCAGCAGCTTCGTGACAGGACTTGAAGCTTTCTTT. This translates into CASSFVTGLEAFF.

This chain uses TRBV5-5 with TRBJ2-7; TRBD1 matches at 8 bases. Germline V gene sequence: CDR1 SGHKS, CDR2 YYEKEE (reference sequence). The CDR3 consists of 16 residues. V lost 3 bases to trimming and J lost 2 bases; unmatched junction nucleotides: 10. The CDR3 spells CASSSLGQGRTYEQYF. The CDR3 DNA reads as TGTGCCAGCAGCTCGCTAGGACAGGGCCGGACCTACGAGCAGTACTTC.

CDR3 sequence reads: CASSARVTKTEKLFF. For the CDR3, the DNA is TGTGCCAGTAGTGCCCGGGTTACAAAGACTGAAAAACTGTTTTTT. This chain links TRBV19 with TRBJ1-4; D gene ambiguous. The germline gives CDR1 LNHDA, CDR2 SQIVND (reference sequence). The V gene lost 5 bases and the J gene lost 7 bases, with 17 bases spanning the gap. The CDR3 runs 15 residues.

V gene TRBV30 combines with J gene TRBJ1-1; D uncertain. CDR1 and CDR2 from the germline V gene are GTSNPN and SVGIG (reference sequence). This CDR3 region has 11 residues. V was shortened by 6 bases and J by 1 base, with 6 bases between the two germline ends. CDR3 sequence (DNA): TGTGCCTGCTTTAAGAACACTGAAGCTTTCTTT. Translation gives CACFKNTEAFF.

V usage is TRBV7-2 and J usage is TRBJ1-2; D is uncertain. Germline loops: CDR1 SGHTA, CDR2 FQGNSA. V was shortened by 5 bases and J by 4 bases, with 8 bases between the two germline ends. This CDR3 has 12 residues. This CDR3 is CASSPEGYGYTF. CDR3 in DNA: TGTGCCAGCAGCCCCGAGGGCTATGGCTACACCTTC.

The V and J genes are TRBV19 and TRBJ1-3; D is unresolved. The CDR3 has 13 amino acids. Germline-derived CDR1 and CDR2 are LNHDA and SQIVND (reference sequence). The ends were cut back, 7 bases at V and 5 bases at J, with 12 bases in the middle. CDR3 sequence: CASTPEGRNTIYF. The CDR3 DNA follows: TGTGCCAGTACCCCCGAGGGAAGAAACACCATATATTTT. The variable domain in full, with the rest retrieved from reference TRBV19 and TRBJ1-3, is DGGITQSPKYLFRKEGQNVTLSCEQNLNHDAMYWYRQDPGQGLRLIYYSQIVNDFQKGDIAEGYSVSREKKESFPLTVTSAQKNPTAFYLCASTPEGRNTIYFGEGSWLTVV.

Turning to this clone: Other DNA sequences from this sample encode an identical CDR3 as well. This rearrangement joins TRBV7-2 to TRBJ1-5; maybe TRBD1 (5 bases). Germline-derived CDR1 and CDR2 are SGHTA and FQGNSA. V was clipped by 2 bases and J by 4 bases, with 6 bases between them. The CDR3 has 13 amino acids. The CDR3 sequence: CASSLTGNQPQHF. For the CDR3, the DNA is TGTGCCAGCAGCTTAACAGGAAATCAGCCCCAGCATTTT. Full variable domain (remainder filled in from reference TRBV7-2 and TRBJ1-5): GAGVSQSPSNKVTEKGKDVELRCDPISGHTALYWYRQSLGQGLEFLIYFQGNSAPDKSGLPSDRFSAERTGGSVSTLTIQRTQQEDSAVYLCASSLTGNQPQHFGDGTRLSIL.

This clone has just a few counts. The rearrangement uses TRBV7-2 and TRBJ2-7; D remains ambiguous. CDR1 and CDR2 from the germline V gene are SGHTA and FQGNSA. CDR3 length equals 15 residues. The V and J ends lost 3 bases and 3 bases respectively, with 15 bases between them. As DNA, the CDR3 is TGTGCCAGCAGCTTCTGGCAGGCCCCCAACTACGAGCAGTACTTC. Translated: CASSFWQAPNYEQYF.

The chain recombines TRBV6-6 with TRBJ2-7; D is ambiguous. Germline CDR1 reads MNHNY; CDR2 reads SVGAGI (reference sequence). The CDR3 length is 13 residues. The germline V and J ends were trimmed by 7 bases and 2 bases, with 12 bases remaining between them. This CDR3 reads CASNFDFAYEQYF. In DNA, the CDR3 is TGTGCCAGCAACTTCGACTTTGCCTACGAGCAGTACTTC.

This clone has just one count. The chain joins TRBV20-1 to TRBJ2-7; D might be TRBD1 (6 bases). The germline gives CDR1 DFQATT, CDR2 SNEGSKA (reference sequence). V gave up 6 bases and J gave up 6 bases, with 12 bases separating them. The CDR3 runs to 11 residues. CDR3 residues: CSAQQGGEQYF. As DNA, the CDR3 is TGCAGTGCGCAACAGGGTGGCGAGCAGTACTTC.

Details on this clone: This sample includes further DNA sequences coding for the same CDR3. The V call is TRBV10-3, the J call TRBJ1-1; maybe TRBD1 (5 bases). Trimming removed 6 bases at V and 1 base at J, with 6 bases between. The CDR3 has 12 amino acids. Germline-derived CDR1 and CDR2 are ENHRY and SYGVKD. CDR3 residues: CAISQGNTEAFF. The DNA of the CDR3 is TGTGCCATCAGCCAGGGGAACACTGAAGCTTTCTTT.

The chain couples TRBV7-9 to TRBJ1-4, with TRBD1 identical over 8 bases. V lost 0 bases to trimming and J lost 8 bases; unmatched junction nucleotides: 5. Germline values: CDR1 SEHNR, CDR2 FQNEAQ (reference sequence). The CDR3 has 15 residues. The CDR3: CASSLAQGGNEKLFF. CDR3 nucleotides: TGTGCCAGCAGCTTAGCACAGGGGGGAAACGAAAAACTGTTTTTT.

This chain joins TRBV5-1 and TRBJ2-5; possibly TRBD2 for D (6 bases). Trimming removed 4 bases from V and 0 bases from J, with 13 bases in between. In germline, CDR1 is SGHRS, CDR2 YFSETQ. CDR3 size: 15 residues. In nucleotides, the CDR3 is TGCGCCAGCAGCCCTGGTCGGGGGAACCAAGAGACCCAGTACTTC. Amino acids: CASSPGRGNQETQYF.

The rearrangement uses TRBV7-2 and TRBJ1-2; D is uncertain. V dropped 1 base and J dropped 0 bases, with 3 bases sitting between them. The germline CDR1 and CDR2 sequences are SGHTA and FQGNSA. The CDR3 extends over 13 amino acids. DNA of the CDR3: TGTGCCAGCAGCTTAGACACTAACTATGGCTACACCTTC. It is translated as CASSLDTNYGYTF.

As regards this clone: Other DNA sequences of this sample code for an identical CDR3. The chain combines TRBV6-6 with TRBJ2-7; TRBD1 aligns across 8 bases. The ends lost 2 bases at V and 2 bases at J; junction bases unmatched: 5. The CDR3 is 15 amino acids. Germline V gene data show CDR1 as MNHNY and CDR2 as SVGAGI (reference sequence). In DNA form, the CDR3 reads TGTGCCAGCAGTTACGCTGACAGGGGAACCTACGAGCAGTACTTC. This encodes CASSYADRGTYEQYF.

The chain joins TRBV29-1 to TRBJ2-3; D is unresolved. Trimming removed 6 bases at V and 2 bases at J, with 3 bases between. The CDR3 has 10 residues. Germline-derived CDR1 and CDR2 are SQVTM and ANQGSEA. This CDR3 reads CSVYTDTQYF. In DNA form, the CDR3 reads TGCAGCGTCTACACAGATACGCAGTATTTT.

The J gene is TRBJ2-1, the V gene TRBV27; 14 bases are shared with TRBD2. This CDR3 spans 22 amino acids. Germline assignment: CDR1 MNHEY and CDR2 SMNVEV (reference sequence). With V trimmed by 8 bases and J by 4 bases, 25 bases remained unmatched. The chain's CDR3 is CASSRVRGTSGRLGRGYNEQFF. In nucleotides, the CDR3 is TGTGCCAGCTCCAGGGTACGAGGGACTAGCGGGAGACTGGGCCGGGGGTACAATGAGCAGTTCTTC.

The J gene is TRBJ1-5, the V gene TRBV5-6; 9 positions agree with TRBD1. The germline gives CDR1 SGHDT, CDR2 YYEEEE. CDR3 length: 19 amino acids. V dropped 1 base and J dropped 2; count of bases not matched to a gene: 13. As DNA, the CDR3 is TGTGCCAGCAGCTTGTGGGCGGGACAGGGTACGGTAGGCAATCAGCCCCAGCATTTT. Translation gives CASSLWAGQGTVGNQPQHF.

V and J are TRBV5-6 and TRBJ1-4; D is uncertain. The V gene lost 1 base and the J gene lost 2 bases, with 12 bases spanning the gap. This CDR3 comprises 16 residues. Per the germline V gene, CDR1 is SGHDT and CDR2 is YYEEEE. CDR3 sequence reads: CASSLRLRRTNEKLFF. DNA of the CDR3: TGTGCCAGCAGCTTGAGACTGCGTAGGACTAATGAAAAACTGTTTTTT.

The chain employs TRBV6-5 and TRBJ1-1; D is undetermined. Germline CDR1 reads MNHEY; CDR2 reads SVGAGI. The length of the CDR3 is 14 residues. V gave up 0 bases and J gave up 3 bases, with 8 bases separating them. The CDR3 nucleotides read TGTGCCAGCAGTTACTCCGCAGACTACACTGAAGCTTTCTTT. Translated, it gives CASSYSADYTEAFF.

The genes are TRBV7-2 and TRBJ2-7; 7 nucleotides line up with TRBD1. The V and J ends lost 8 bases and 2 bases, in that order; junction bases with no gene match: 9. Germline loops: CDR1 SGHTA, CDR2 FQGNSA. The CDR3 is 14 amino acids. The CDR3: CASSLGGSTYEQYF. CDR3 DNA: TGTGCCAGCTCCCTAGGGGGCAGCACCTACGAGCAGTACTTC.

The genes are TRBV7-5 and TRBJ1-4; the table gives TRBD1 as D, unverified against the DNA. TRBV7-5 is reported as a pseudogene. This CDR3 spans 15 amino acids. CDR3 nucleotide sequence: TGTGTCAGAAGCAAAAGGGACAGGGCTAATGAAAAACTGTTTTTT. It specifies CVRSKRDRANEKLFF.